Following are 28 T cell receptor beta chains from one sample sequenced in a study of tumor-infiltrating lymphocytes in primary liver carcinoma. The authors made TCR beta cDNA from about 500 ng total RNA with a constant-region primer. Researchers made the TCR beta libraries by running three nested multiplex PCR rounds with slightly modified ARM-PCR. Rounds one and two of PCR, each of roughly 10 cycles, were primed with TRBV1-TRBV30 forward primers and a C-beta reverse primer. TCRdb re-derived calls from the multiplex PCR reads in MiXCR, one entry per CDR3 protein. This sample carries 24,000 or so distinct CDR3 sequences, 60% to 80% of them seen once, and the ten largest clones take about 32%. RNA and DNA were co-extracted from 20-30 mg of unsorted bulk tissue. Source material: liver tumor tissue from sampling region 5. As to subset: tumor region T5, tumor centre. Source of these receptors: a woman aged 25 to 45 with primary liver carcinoma and hepatitis B virus infection.

To note about this clonotype: One end of the junction does not line up with germline, which may come from a read error. The chain joins TRBV7-8 to TRBJ2-6; TRBD2 is a possible D gene (5 bases). The germline V gene encodes CDR1 SGHVS and CDR2 FQNEAQ. CDR3 length: 18 residues. In nucleotides, the CDR3 is TGTCCCAGCAGCTTATTGGGGTTGGACTTATCTGGGGCCAACGTCCTGACTTTC. It encodes CPSSLLGLDLSGANVLTF. Combining the CDR3 with reference TRBV7-8 and TRBJ2-6 gives the whole variable domain GAGVSQSPRYKVAKRGQDVALRCDPISGHVSLFWYQQALGQGPEFLTYFQNEAQLDKSGLPSDRFFAERPEGSVSTLKIQRTQQEDSAVYLCPSSLLGLDLSGANVLTFGAGSRLTVL.

V gene TRBV29-1 combines with J gene TRBJ1-2, with D unclear. This CDR3 is built from 13 residues. Trimming cost V 7 bases and J 0 bases, with 12 bases left between them. Germline CDR1 is SQVTM and CDR2 is ANQGSEA. The DNA of the CDR3 is TGCAGCGCCCCCTCGGCCACTAACTATGGCTACACCTTC. Translation gives CSAPSATNYGYTF.

This clonotype was seen once. This rearrangement joins TRBV28 to TRBJ2-7; D not certain. This CDR3 has 15 amino acids. Trimming left V 5 bases short and J 0 bases short, with 14 bases between. CDR1 is MDHEN and CDR2 is SYDVKM in the germline V gene. The CDR3 DNA follows: TGTGCCAGCAGTCCGTACAGAATCCACTCCTACGAGCAGTACTTC. Its protein is CASSPYRIHSYEQYF.

In regard to this clonotype: Lacking the conserved final phenylalanine or tryptophan, this CDR3 likely reflects a read error. As DNA, the CDR3 is TGTGCCAGCAGCCCCGTCGACACTTATAGGGAGCTGTTTTTG. Translation gives CASSPVDTYRELFL. The chain recombines TRBV5-4 with TRBJ2-2, with unresolved D. The CDR3 is 14 residues long. CDR1 is SGHNT and CDR2 is YYREEE in the germline V gene (reference sequence). V lost 4 bases and J lost 9, with 16 bases in between.

The genes are TRBV4-3 and TRBJ2-3, with D unresolved. V lost 3 bases and J lost 12, with 31 bases in between. The length of the CDR3 is 18 residues. Germline loops: CDR1 LGHNA, CDR2 YSLEER. DNA of the CDR3: TGCGCCAGCAGCCAGTCGGTCTGGCTGGGTAATCCCGATGGTACCCAGTATTTT. As protein: CASSQSVWLGNPDGTQYF.

This clonotype is medium-sized in the sample. The chain joins TRBV12-3 or TRBV12-4 to TRBJ2-7, with 13 bases aligning to TRBD2. With 3 bases clipped from V and 5 bases from J, the junction kept 4 bases outside the gene matches. The CDR3 runs 15 residues. This CDR3 reads CASSLGLAGINEQYF. The CDR3 DNA reads as TGTGCCAGCAGTTTGGGACTAGCGGGAATCAACGAGCAGTACTTC.

This sequence joins TRBV12-3 or TRBV12-4 and TRBJ2-1, with TRBD2 matching over 11 bases. Trimming removed 7 bases from V and 5 bases from J; junction bases left unmatched: 7. The length of the CDR3 is 15 residues. CDR3 residues: CASTLLAGVHNEQFF. The CDR3 bases are TGTGCCAGCACCCTACTAGCGGGAGTTCACAATGAGCAGTTCTTC.

This clonotype was seen more than once but under ten times. A single base separates this from a much larger clone, so it may be a read error. This chain links TRBV25-1 with TRBJ2-3; 7 bases map to TRBD2. The J segment lost 5 bases and the V segment lost 1 base, leaving 21 bases of the junction unmatched. The length of the CDR3 is 20 residues. Germline V gives CDR1 MGHDK, CDR2 SYGVNS. The CDR3 DNA follows: TGTGCCAGCAGTGAATCGGGGGAGGGAGAGATGGGACCTAGATTAGATACGCAGTATTTT. It encodes CASSESGEGEMGPRLDTQYF.

About this clonotype itself: The junction and the germline gene differ at one end; a read error may be behind it. The V gene is TRBV5-5, the J gene TRBJ2-4; 7 bases are shared with TRBD2. Germline V gene data show CDR1 as SGHKS and CDR2 as YYEKEE (reference sequence). The CDR3 sequence is 17 residues long. The CDR3, as DNA: TGTACCAACAGCTTAGTAGGAATGAGGGAGGGGTCGGACATTCGGTACTTC. Its translation: CTNSLVGMREGSDIRYF.

In this sample, this clonotype turned up once. One end of the junction is discordant with germline, which a read error may explain. The chain combines TRBV30 with TRBJ2-1; TRBD2 aligns across 9 bases. CDR3 length: 14 residues. Germline lookup yields CDR1 GTSNPN and CDR2 SVGIG (reference sequence). In nucleotides, the CDR3 is TGTGCCTGGAGTACGGGACTAGCCGCCTGTGAGCGGTCCTTC. It encodes CAWSTGLAACERSF.

Points on this clonotype: No conserved phenylalanine or tryptophan is present at the end of the CDR3, so a read error is the likely explanation. No DNA is shown, since the ends of the CDR3 on it are uncertain; the CDR3 is the one TCRdb lists. V gene TRBV10-3 combines with J gene TRBJ2-1; no check of the table's D call, TRBD2, against the DNA was made. The CDR3 numbers 16 amino acids, ends counted. Germline V gene lookup returns CDR1 ENHRY and CDR2 SYGVKD. CDR3 region: CATSESMAGGPNEHFY.

The table lists this clonotype with many counts. This chain connects TRBV20-1 to TRBJ1-1; possibly TRBD1 for D (6 bases). Germline loops: CDR1 DFQATT, CDR2 SNEGSKA (reference sequence). Trimming took off 1 base at V and 1 base at J, with 19 bases between the two ends. This CDR3 is built from 17 residues. CDR3 sequence reads: CSARAGDRGEGNTEAFF. The CDR3 DNA reads as TGCAGTGCTAGAGCCGGTGATAGGGGGGAAGGGAACACTGAAGCTTTCTTT.

A remark on this clonotype: The CDR3 does not close with the conserved phenylalanine or tryptophan, likely indicating a read error. The chain couples TRBV4-2 to TRBJ2-7, with TRBD2 matching 8 bases. The CDR3 consists of 18 residues. The germline V gene encodes CDR1 LGHNA and CDR2 YNFKEQ. The CDR3 is CASGQEHLGRGGPREQYI. The CDR3 region has the DNA TGTGCCAGCGGCCAGGAACACCTAGGACGGGGGGGACCGCGCGAGCAGTACATC.

Worth noting for this clonotype: Here the CDR3 omits its conserved ending phenylalanine or tryptophan, so a read error is the likely source. The chain couples TRBV10-3 to TRBJ2-1; D gene ambiguous. V lost 5 bases to trimming and J lost 8 bases, with 16 bases between them. The CDR3 length is 14 residues. Germline values: CDR1 ENHRY, CDR2 SYGVKD. CDR3 nucleotides: TGTGCCATCAGTCCCACGGCGACTTGGGATGAGCAGTTCTCC. Protein sequence: CAISPTATWDEQFS.

This chain joins TRBV6-1 and TRBJ2-5; weak D call: TRBD2 (6 bases). CDR1 is MNHNS and CDR2 is SASEGT in the germline V gene. Trimming cost V 5 bases and J 4 bases, with 20 bases left between them. CDR3 length: 16 residues. The CDR3 sequence is CASSLYSLLGGETQYF. As DNA, the CDR3 is TGTGCCAGCAGTCTTTACTCCCTGTTGGGAGGAGAGACCCAGTACTTC.

Details on this clonotype: This clone may be a read error of a much larger clone one base away. V is TRBV7-9 and J is TRBJ2-2; TRBD2 might be the D (6 bases). The germline gives CDR1 SEHNR, CDR2 FQNEAQ (reference sequence). The CDR3 sequence is 16 residues long. The V and J ends lost 1 base and 6 bases respectively, with 15 bases between them. The CDR3 DNA reads as TGTGCCAGCAGCTTAGGGCTAACGGGAGTTGCCGGGGAGCTGTTTTTT. It is translated as CASSLGLTGVAGELFF.

Comments on this clonotype: A junction end diverges from the germline sequence, so it may reflect a read error. The rearrangement links TRBV4-3 to TRBJ1-2, with a weak D call TRBD1 (5 bases). The V gene's germline CDR1 is LGHNA and CDR2 YSLEER. The CDR3 contains 20 residues. The CDR3 sequence is CASRQGEGRGKTATNCGYTF. DNA for the CDR3: TGTGCCAGCAGGCAAGGCGAAGGAAGGGGCAAGACCGCTACTAACTGTGGCTACACCTTC.

V gene TRBV12-3 or TRBV12-4 combines with J gene TRBJ2-3; D uncertain. CDR3 length: 13 residues. The V gene lost 10 bases and the J gene lost 2 bases, with 13 bases spanning the gap. CDR3 nucleotides: TGTGCCACCAGCTGTCAGTACACAGATACGCAGTATTTT. Encoded protein: CATSCQYTDTQYF.

A note on this clonotype: One end of the junction varies from germline; a read error may be responsible. This chain joins TRBV28 and TRBJ2-3, with TRBD1 as a possible D gene (5 bases). The CDR3 covers 17 residues. Germline V lookup: CDR1 MDHEN, CDR2 SYDVKM. CDR3 loop: CTSSFDSMMWGTDTQYF. In DNA form, the CDR3 reads TGTACCAGCAGTTTTGACAGTATGATGTGGGGCACAGATACGCAATATTTT.

To note about this clonotype: Compared with germline, one end of the junction differs, possibly owing to a read error. V and J are TRBV6-5 and TRBJ2-5; 7 nucleotides match TRBD1. CDR1 MNHEY and CDR2 SVGAGI come from the germline V gene. CDR3 length equals 13 residues. The CDR3 DNA follows: TGTGCCAACAGTACCGACAGGGAGCTGACCCAGTATTTC. Amino acid sequence: CANSTDRELTQYF.

This clonotype occurred once. The germline gene is not matched at one end of the junction; a read error may be the cause. The rearrangement links TRBV10-3 to TRBJ2-7; 9 bases are a match to TRBD1. Germline-derived CDR1 and CDR2 are ENHRY and SYGVKD. CDR3 size: 16 residues. The CDR3 here is CANSEWTGDMTYEQYF. The CDR3, as DNA: TGTGCCAACAGTGAGTGGACAGGGGATATGACCTACGAGCAATACTTC.

This clonotype was counted a few times. The chain uses TRBV25-1 and TRBJ1-4; D is possibly TRBD1 (6 bases). Between the trimmed V and J ends, which lost 5 bases and 6 bases, there was a span of 19 bases. There are 16 residues in the CDR3. CDR1 and CDR2 (germline): MGHDK, SYGVNS. CDR3 sequence reads: CASSTGTKGGDEKLFF. The CDR3 DNA is TGTGCCAGCAGTACCGGGACAAAAGGGGGAGATGAAAAACTGTTTTTT.

In the case of this clonotype: Relative to the germline gene, one junction end is altered; a read error may explain this. The CDR3 loop is CSAGGGPASSNEQYF. The CDR3 nucleotides are TGCAGTGCTGGGGGTGGGCCAGCCTCCTCAAACGAGCAATACTTC. The V call is TRBV20-1, the J call TRBJ2-7; D may correspond to TRBD1 or TRBD2 (5 bases each). CDR1 is DFQATT and CDR2 is SNEGSKA in the germline V gene (reference sequence). There are 15 residues in the CDR3.

Of note for this clonotype: Compared with germline, one end of the junction differs, possibly owing to a read error. The chain carries TRBV28 and TRBJ1-2, with D unresolved. The CDR3 contains 14 residues. The germline CDR1 and CDR2 sequences are MDHEN and SYDVKM. CDR3 sequence reads: CASSYPGSNYGYTF. CDR3 DNA: TGTGCCAGCAGTTACCCCGGTAGCAACTACGGCTACACCTTC.

Turning to this clonotype: Compared with germline, one end of the junction differs, possibly owing to a read error. The chain recombines TRBV4-3 with TRBJ2-5; no definite D call. CDR1 LGHNA and CDR2 YSLEER come from the germline V gene. The CDR3 contains 15 residues. For the CDR3, the DNA is TGCGCCAGCAGCCAGGATACTCCTTGGCAAGAGACCCAGTACTTT. Translating it yields CASSQDTPWQETQYF.

As for this clonotype: A junction boundary mismatches the germline segment, possibly from a read error. The chain combines TRBV4-1 with TRBJ2-1, with D tentatively TRBD2 (6 bases). CDR3 length: 15 residues. Germline CDR1 reads MGHRA; CDR2 reads YSYEKL. CDR3: CASNQDGLARDKQFF. CDR3 DNA: TGCGCCAGCAACCAAGATGGTCTAGCGAGGGATAAACAGTTCTTC.

The chain is built from TRBV6-5 and TRBJ2-7, with D possibly being TRBD1 (6 bases). From germline, CDR1 is MNHEY and CDR2 SVGAGI. Trimming took 2 bases from V and 13 from J, leaving 24 bases between them. This CDR3 spans 15 amino acids. The CDR3 is CASSYVDSSSYGQYF. CDR3 DNA: TGTGCCAGCAGTTACGTGGACAGCAGTTCCTACGGGCAATACTTC.

For this clonotype: One junction end disagrees with the germline gene, perhaps due to a read error. The chain links TRBV11-3 to TRBJ2-1; D possibly matches TRBD1 or TRBD2 (5 bases each). This CDR3 comprises 15 residues. Germline V lookup: CDR1 SGHNT, CDR2 YENEEA. DNA for the CDR3: TGTGCCAACAGCATCGGGGCCAGCTCCTACAATGAGCAGTTCTTC. This translates into CANSIGASSYNEQFF.